Sequencing of this TCR beta chain was carried out in a study of blood T cells in healthy people across ages. Collection of roughly 10 milliliters of peripheral blood was performed for each donor. Through a sample-barcoded 5' primer and a J-beta primer mix, a second PCR was run for roughly 6 to 12 cycles. TCRdb processed the 5' RACE reads anew with MiXCR; each CDR3 protein has one entry. The repertoire holds hundreds of thousands of distinct CDR3 sequences, 45% to 70% seen once, with 20% to 30% in the top ten. V gave up 4 bases and J gave up 5 bases; unmatched junction bases: 7. Germline assignment: CDR1 SGDLS and CDR2 YYNGEE. There are 14 residues in the CDR3.

The source is a man aged 35-49 years in good health. V gene TRBV9 combines with J gene TRBJ2-5; 8 bases agree with TRBD1. Material for sequencing was blood. In nucleotides, the CDR3 is TGTGCCAGCAGCCCCCGGACAGGGATTGAGACCCAGTACTTC. As protein: CASSPRTGIETQYF.